These 10 T cell receptor beta chains were all obtained from the same sample, sequenced in a study of blood T cell repertoires in COVID-19. Assay: immunoSEQ multiplex PCR; the TCRdb copy retains only in-frame clones and omits some. Seen here are just over 95,000 clones, over 70% observed once, and the top ten hold 4.1%. Sequencing input: peripheral blood. The origin of the receptors is a man aged 60-69 years with acute or convalescent COVID-19.

A few counts support this clone. V gene TRBV5-4 combines with J gene TRBJ1-6; D is unresolved. Trimming shortened V by 0 bases and J by 6 bases, and 7 bases separated the two germline ends. The CDR3 consists of 14 residues. Germline V lookup: CDR1 SGHNT, CDR2 YYREEE (reference sequence). CDR3 DNA sequence: TGTGCCAGCAGCTTGGTAGCAGCTAATTCACCCCTCCACTTT. It codes for CASSLVAANSPLHF.

This rearrangement joins TRBV11-3 to TRBJ2-7; possible D gene TRBD2, 6 bases. The CDR3 loop spans 14 amino acids. Germline assignment: CDR1 SGHNT and CDR2 YENEEA. The ends were cut back, 3 bases at V and 0 bases at J, with 9 bases in the middle. CDR3 region: CASSFSEGSYEQYV. Here the CDR3 DNA reads TGTGCCAGCAGCTTCTCGGAGGGCTCCTACGAGCAGTACGTC.

The V call is TRBV11-3, the J call TRBJ2-6, with unresolved D. CDR1 SGHNT and CDR2 YENEEA come from the germline V gene. CDR3 length: 15 amino acids. V lost 5 bases to trimming and J lost 2 bases, with 10 bases between them. For the CDR3, the DNA is TGTGCCAGCAGCGTATCCCGGGCTGGGGCCAACGTCCTGACTTTC. Its protein product is CASSVSRAGANVLTF.

The V call is TRBV5-1, the J call TRBJ2-2; tentatively, D is TRBD1 (5 bases). CDR1 SGHRS and CDR2 YFSETQ come from the germline V gene. V dropped 1 base and J dropped 1 base, with 8 bases sitting between them. CDR3 length: 15 amino acids. The CDR3 DNA reads TGCGCCAGCAGCTTGTCGCAGGGGAACACCGGGGAGCTGTTTTTT. Residues: CASSLSQGNTGELFF.

The J gene is TRBJ2-1, the V gene TRBV15; 7 positions agree with TRBD2. V was pared by 0 bases and J by 8 bases, with 4 bases of the junction left unmatched. CDR1 is LNHNV and CDR2 is YYDKDF in the germline V gene (reference sequence). This CDR3 is 14 amino acids long. The chain's CDR3 is CATSREGGVDEQFF. The CDR3 DNA reads TGTGCCACCAGCAGAGAGGGGGGGGTGGATGAGCAGTTCTTC.

In this sample, this clone turned up once. The gene calls are TRBV11-3 and TRBJ2-3, with 12 bases identical to TRBD2. J gave up 0 bases and V 0 bases, and 10 bases lay outside the gene matches. Germline values: CDR1 SGHNT, CDR2 YENEEA. There are 20 residues in the CDR3. The CDR3 sequence: CASSLDLLTSGGSSTDTQYF. The DNA of the CDR3 is TGTGCCAGCAGCTTAGATCTGTTGACTAGCGGGGGCTCGAGCACAGATACGCAGTATTTT.

Of note for this clone: Other DNA sequences of this sample code for an identical CDR3. CDR3 in amino acids: CASSSVNTEAFF. The CDR3 region has the DNA TGTGCCAGCTCGTCAGTGAACACTGAAGCTTTCTTT. V usage is TRBV18 and J usage is TRBJ1-1; the D is unclear. V was shortened by 6 bases and J by 0 bases, with 5 bases between the two germline ends. The CDR3 sequence is 12 residues long. In germline, CDR1 is KGHSH, CDR2 LQKENI.

The chain has TRBV6-5 and TRBJ1-1; TRBD1 agrees at 9 bases. The CDR3 runs 13 residues. The ends lost 9 bases at V and 1 base at J; junction bases unmatched: 3. Germline loops: CDR1 MNHEY, CDR2 SVGAGI. Here the CDR3 reads CASPQGANTEAFF. Here the CDR3 DNA reads TGTGCCAGTCCACAGGGGGCGAACACTGAAGCTTTCTTT.

J is TRBJ2-1 and V is TRBV19; perhaps TRBD1 as D (5 bases). The CDR3 is 12 residues long. Germline CDR1 and CDR2: LNHDA and SQIVND (reference sequence). V lost 2 bases to trimming and J lost 13 bases, with 12 bases between them. The CDR3 nucleotides are TGTGCCAGTAGTATACCTAGACAGAGTCAGTTCTTC. Protein: CASSIPRQSQFF.

The chain employs TRBV6-5 and TRBJ1-1; D is perhaps TRBD1 (5 bases). Between the trimmed V and J ends, which lost 11 bases and 4 bases, there was a span of 17 bases. This CDR3 is 13 amino acids long. Germline lookup yields CDR1 MNHEY and CDR2 SVGAGI. For the CDR3, the DNA is TGTGCCGACAGAAGATACGAAGGCACTGAAGCTTTCTTT. Protein sequence: CADRRYEGTEAFF.